The 13 T cell receptor beta chains below all came from one sample that was sequenced in a study of siplizumab effects on memory and regulatory T cells. Here immunoSEQ multiplex PCR was the method, and the copy in TCRdb shows in-frame clones only, minus some. The sample holds some 100,000 clones, 94% seen once. The sequencing sample was made of Tregs sorted from blood. Receptors were obtained from a human donor in good health.

The gene calls are TRBV7-9 and TRBJ2-3, with a tentative D call TRBD1 (6 bases). V was pared by 5 bases and J by 2 bases, with 14 bases between. The CDR3 sequence is 15 residues long. The germline V gene has CDR1 SEHNR and CDR2 FQNEAQ (reference sequence). In nucleotides, the CDR3 is TGTGCCAGCAGCGAAAACAGGGAAATCACAGATACGCAGTATTTT. Its translation is CASSENREITDTQYF.

The rearrangement uses TRBV14 and TRBJ2-2; tentative D call: TRBD2 (5 bases). Per germline, CDR1 SGHDN and CDR2 FVKESK. Trimming removed 1 base at V and 3 bases at J, with 9 bases between. The CDR3 is 15 residues long. The CDR3: CASSQVGRDTGELFF. CDR3 sequence (DNA): TGTGCCAGCAGCCAAGTAGGGCGGGACACCGGGGAGCTGTTTTTT.

This clone was seen just once. The V and J genes are TRBV27 and TRBJ1-3; D is ambiguous. Germline lookup yields CDR1 MNHEY and CDR2 SMNVEV (reference sequence). The V end lost 2 bases, the J end lost 2 bases, and 10 bases lay between the germline ends. This CDR3 is built from 15 residues. The chain's CDR3 is CASSLRPEPGNTIYF. In DNA form, the CDR3 reads TGTGCCAGCAGTTTACGCCCCGAGCCTGGAAACACCATATATTTT.

This clone was seen a single time. V is TRBV30 and J is TRBJ2-3, with unresolved D. CDR1 and CDR2 (germline): GTSNPN, SVGIG (reference sequence). Trimming pared 1 base from V and 0 bases from J, leaving 11 bases between. The CDR3 runs 15 residues. CDR3 loop: CAWSANRFSTDTQYF. For the CDR3, the DNA is TGTGCCTGGAGTGCAAACAGATTTAGCACAGATACGCAGTATTTT.

The chain carries TRBV11-3 and TRBJ2-1, with 8 nucleotides matching TRBD2. Germline CDR1 is SGHNT and CDR2 is YENEEA. The junction had 3 bases not matched to a gene; V was cut back by 5 bases and J by 6 bases. The CDR3 length is 13 residues. CDR3 DNA sequence: TGTGCCAGCAGCCCAGGACTAGCCAATGAGCAGTTCTTC. Its protein is CASSPGLANEQFF.

This clone was observed a handful of times. The J gene is TRBJ2-7, the V gene TRBV9; 9 nucleotides align to TRBD1. CDR1 and CDR2 from the germline V gene are SGDLS and YYNGEE. The CDR3 runs 15 residues. V was clipped by 0 bases and J by 6 bases; unmatched bases: 7. CDR3 in amino acids: CASSVAGTGSSEQYF. CDR3 in DNA: TGTGCCAGCAGCGTAGCCGGGACAGGGTCGTCCGAGCAGTACTTC.

The chain couples TRBV5-1 to TRBJ1-1; 7 bases line up with TRBD1. Germline-derived CDR1 and CDR2 are SGHRS and YFSETQ. Trimming took 3 bases from V and 1 from J; bases not matched to a gene: 9. The CDR3 is 16 amino acids. This CDR3 reads CASSSYLDRENTEAFF. CDR3 DNA sequence: TGCGCCAGCAGCTCTTATCTCGACAGGGAGAACACTGAAGCTTTCTTT.

This clone has just one count. The V gene is TRBV7-9, the J gene TRBJ2-1; D remains ambiguous. V gave up 3 bases and J gave up 6 bases, with 18 bases separating them. The CDR3 has 16 residues. Germline CDR1 and CDR2: SEHNR and FQNEAQ (reference sequence). CDR3 in amino acids: CASSFSLSTAINEQFF. The CDR3 DNA sequence: TGTGCCAGCAGCTTTTCTTTATCTACAGCGATCAATGAGCAGTTCTTC.

V usage is TRBV7-9 and J usage is TRBJ1-3, with D unresolved. The germline CDR1 and CDR2 sequences are SEHNR and FQNEAQ (reference sequence). CDR3 length equals 13 residues. V was cut by 8 bases and J by 5 bases, with 13 bases left in between. The CDR3 DNA sequence: TGTGCCAGCGCCCCCAGGAGGAGAAACACCATATATTTT. It is translated as CASAPRRRNTIYF.

This chain joins TRBV14 and TRBJ2-3; 7 nucleotides agree with TRBD1. This CDR3 region has 15 residues. Germline V gives CDR1 SGHDN, CDR2 FVKESK. J gave up 4 bases and V 5 bases, and 9 bases lay outside the gene matches. The CDR3 nucleotides are TGTGCCAGCAGCAAAAGACAGGGTCTCGCAGATACGCAGTATTTT. Translation gives CASSKRQGLADTQYF.

The chain uses TRBV5-1 and TRBJ1-1, with D maybe TRBD1 (6 bases). Germline lookup yields CDR1 SGHRS and CDR2 YFSETQ. The CDR3 runs to 14 residues. V dropped 4 bases and J dropped 5 bases, with 15 bases sitting between them. CDR3 sequence (DNA): TGCGCCAGCAGCATATACAGGGAGGGGACTGAAGCTTTCTTT. Translation: CASSIYREGTEAFF.

The chain has TRBV7-9 and TRBJ2-1, with 10 nucleotides matching TRBD2. The V segment lost 6 bases and the J segment 7 bases; nucleotides outside the gene matches: 12. CDR1 is SEHNR, CDR2 FQNEAQ, per germline (reference sequence). This CDR3 has 16 residues. In DNA, the CDR3 is TGTGCCAGCAGTATGCTGCTGGGACTAGCGCTAAATGAGCAGTTCTTC. This translates into CASSMLLGLALNEQFF.

The rearrangement links TRBV27 to TRBJ2-7; TRBD1 matches at 7 bases. Germline V gives CDR1 MNHEY, CDR2 SMNVEV (reference sequence). CDR3 size: 14 residues. Trimming took 5 bases from V and 2 from J; bases not matched to a gene: 6. This chain's CDR3 is CASSPRQGAYEQYF. Here the CDR3 DNA reads TGTGCCAGCAGTCCTCGACAGGGTGCCTACGAGCAGTACTTC.